This is a list of T cell receptor beta chains from one sample in a study of PD-L1 blockade in urothelial cancer. This table comes from immunoSEQ multiplex PCR, and its TCRdb copy is limited to in-frame clones, with some not included. The sample comprises 15,000 to 20,000 clones, over 75% of which are singletons, and roughly an eighth rests with the top ten. The sample was PBMCs, taken around atezolizumab (anti-PD-L1) treatment. Receptors originate from a man in his 70s with urothelial cancer. Each CDR3 is given with its conserved first and last residue.

TRBV6-1 | CASEMGGGPYEQYF
TRBV11-3 | CASSPLAGAYNEQFF
TRBV6-1 | CAIQTGGYGYTF
TRBV18 | CASSPGTFAFF
TRBV11-2 | CASRIPGQGNNEQFF
TRBV5-1 | CASSLDGTGPTEQFF
TRBV4-1 | CASSQEPPPTGGYTF
TRBV7-9 | CASSPQREQYF
TRBV6-1 | CASSVEGLYSDTQYF
TRBV7-9 | CASSLTGGGYTF
TRBV5-4 | CASSLAVGGETYEQYF
TRBV6-5 | CASSYGSSGNTIYF
TRBV27 | CASSLRGWDNQPQHF
TRBV6-1 | CASSGPFSGANVLTF
TRBV27 | CASSSRIGDQPQHF
TRBV7-9 | CASSLDGITGELFF
TRBV19 | CASSFAGEGINGYTF
TRBV23-1 | CASSPERARGRSSGANVLTF
TRBV5-5 | CASRERSSGNTIYF
TRBV12-1 | CASSPGTELSNQPQHF
TRBV15 | CATSRDHSNQPQHF
TRBV7-9 | CASSLHQGGVYEQYF
TRBV21-1 | CASSKRGRFAGEYNEQFF
TRBV30 | CAWESGSLEQYF
TRBV10-1 | CASSPGQGQDTGELFF
TRBV7-2 | CASSLASGSNEKLFF
TRBV10-3 | CAIQGLTRQGKTF
TRBV27 | CASSPGTGGSTGELFF
TRBV6-5 | CASSRDRRNYGYTF
TRBV2 | CASGIQGSYGYTF
TRBV11-2 | CASSLTGTGSSEAFF
TRBV4-1 | CASRQGGANEKLFF
TRBV30 | CAFQGQDRYEQYF
TRBV6-1 | CASFSGTGYYNEQFF
TRBV19 | CASSPTGGNSPLHF
TRBV5-5 | CASSSMGGTGDTQYF
TRBV6-1 | CASSAKRDTDLKAFF
TRBV5-1 | CASIPTSGGAYEQFF
TRBV28 | CASITNDRGFYEQYF
TRBV14 | CASQFQGYEQFF
TRBV19 | CASHPRGLSTDTQYF
TRBV5-1 | CASSLAKGVGQGAPGDTEAFF
TRBV2 | CASPRDSLNYGYTF
TRBV5-8 | CASSVGQGTTGELFF
TRBV27 | CASSPGTSGNNEQFF
TRBV10-2 | CASSGGRGGPGTDTQYF
TRBV9 | CASSVGSSGGAIDTQYF
TRBV5-1 | CASSLHTSGDNEQFF
TRBV30 | CAWSVQSATEQYF
TRBV5-1 | CASSLGTGDEKLFF
TRBV7-2 | CASSLGFSAGDTGELFF
TRBV5-1 | CASSLGATPYEQYF
TRBV28 | CASSSGTSRSSDTQYF
TRBV5-5 | CASSWVTATNTEAFF
TRBV4-2 | CASSQEGTENSPLHF
TRBV10-2 | CASSTQGGNTEAFF
TRBV7-9 | CASSPSKTNEKLFF
TRBV11-2 | CASSPVQGGAQHF
TRBV30 | CAWGRADEAFF